This T cell receptor beta chain was captured in a study of T cell repertoires in cytomegalovirus infection. Study in general: Use of recently identified HLA-C-restricted and well-studied HLA-B-restricted CMV epitopes was part of the study. Public TCR beta signatures were indicative of both CMV infection and a matching HLA type.

With respect to this clonotype: Its antigen is undetermined.

This CDR3 has 14 residues. Trimming shortened V by 5 bases and J by 2 bases, and 13 bases separated the two germline ends. The germline V gene has CDR1 SGHTA and CDR2 FQGNSA. Broader study findings: Totalled public TCR beta family frequency picked out people who carried CMV plus the relevant HLA. CMV-specific HLA-C-restricted TCR beta clonotypes dominated the ex vivo response.

TCRdb analysed the reads with MiXCR anew, one entry per CDR3 protein. This sample carries about 480,000 distinct CDR3 sequences, about 33% of them seen once, and the ten largest clones take roughly a sixth. Sequencing used cultured PBMCs, obtained from culture after CMV antigen stimulation. The chain recombines TRBV7-2 with TRBJ2-7; TRBD2 is a possible D gene (6 bases). This sequence originates from a human donor in good health (CMV status not recorded). Some clones in this sample may be carry-over from other donors' samples. Here the CDR3 DNA reads TGTGCCAGCAGCCCTGTGGGGGGTCCCTACGAGCAGTACTTC. This codes for CASSPVGGPYEQYF.